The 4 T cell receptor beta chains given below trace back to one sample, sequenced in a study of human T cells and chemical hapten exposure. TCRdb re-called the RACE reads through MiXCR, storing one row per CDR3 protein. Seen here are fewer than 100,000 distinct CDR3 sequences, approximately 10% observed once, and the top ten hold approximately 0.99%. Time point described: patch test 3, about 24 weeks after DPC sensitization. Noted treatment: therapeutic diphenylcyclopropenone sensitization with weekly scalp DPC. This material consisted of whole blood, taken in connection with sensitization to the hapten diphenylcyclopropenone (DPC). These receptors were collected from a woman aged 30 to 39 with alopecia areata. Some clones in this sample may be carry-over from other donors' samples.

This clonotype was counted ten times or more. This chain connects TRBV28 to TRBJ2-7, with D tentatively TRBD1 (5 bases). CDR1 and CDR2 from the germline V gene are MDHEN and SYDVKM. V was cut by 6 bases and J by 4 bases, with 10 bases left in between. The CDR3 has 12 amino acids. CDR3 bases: TGTGCCAGCAGCTTAGACAGTTACGAGCAGTACTTC. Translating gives CASSLDSYEQYF.

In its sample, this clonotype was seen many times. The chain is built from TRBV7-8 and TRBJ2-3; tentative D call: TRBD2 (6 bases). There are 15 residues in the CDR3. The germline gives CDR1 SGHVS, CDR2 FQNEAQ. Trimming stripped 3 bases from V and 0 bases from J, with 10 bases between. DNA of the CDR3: TGTGCCAGCAGCTTCCTAGCGTCTAGCACAGATACGCAGTATTTT. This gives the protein CASSFLASSTDTQYF.

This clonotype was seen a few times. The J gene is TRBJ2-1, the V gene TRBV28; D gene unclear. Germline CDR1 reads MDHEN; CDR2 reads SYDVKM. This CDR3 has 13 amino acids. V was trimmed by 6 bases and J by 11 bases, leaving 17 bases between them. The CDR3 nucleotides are TGTGCCAGCAGCCCAAGGGATCGGACCAAGCAGTTCTTC. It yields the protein CASSPRDRTKQFF. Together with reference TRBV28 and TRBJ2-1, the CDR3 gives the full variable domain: DVKVTQSSRYLVKRTGEKVFLECVQDMDHENMFWYRQDPGLGLRLIYFSYDVKMKEKGDIPEGYSVSREKKERFSLILESASTNQTSMYLCASSPRDRTKQFFGPGTRLTVL.

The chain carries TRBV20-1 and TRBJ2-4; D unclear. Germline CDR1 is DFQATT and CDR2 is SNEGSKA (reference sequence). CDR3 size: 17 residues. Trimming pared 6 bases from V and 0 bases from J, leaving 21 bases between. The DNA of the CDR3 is TGCAGTGCATCGCGGCCAGTCGAGCTACTAGCCAAAAACATTCAGTACTTC. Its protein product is CSASRPVELLAKNIQYF.